This TCR beta chain was captured in a study of identical twins. CDR1 DFQATT and CDR2 SNEGSKA come from the germline V gene (reference sequence). The CDR3 extends over 15 amino acids. The germline V and J ends were trimmed by 0 bases and 7 bases, with 16 bases remaining between them. TCRdb ran MiXCR on the 5' RACE reads and lists one entry per CDR3 protein. The profile shows 310,000 or so distinct CDR3 sequences, 9.5% of them singletons. Separately, the same data were catalogued under a study of yellow fever vaccine responses in identical twins.

The sample comprised CD8+ T cells sorted from blood. The genes are TRBV20-1 and TRBJ2-1, with D possibly matching TRBD1 (6 bases). This TCR was sampled from a woman younger than 30 in good health. In DNA, the CDR3 is TGCAGTGCTAGAGATGACAGGAAAGTCGGGAATGAGCAGTTCTTC. Amino acids: CSARDDRKVGNEQFF.